The clone carrying this T cell receptor (beta chain) has just a few counts. In the authors' methods: Amplification from reference gene primers served as the basis for estimated nucleated cell counts. Produced via immunoSEQ multiplex PCR; TCRdb's table is partial and in-frame only. V, J and clone size were drawn from that table, and D and trimming were deduced from the DNA. Altogether under 200,000 clones are present, 80% being singletons, with the ten largest covering roughly 6.8%. The sample belongs to a study of blood T cell repertoires in COVID-19. About the study: The study drew acute and convalescent COVID-19 samples from the United States, Italy and Spain. Sources were T cells, B-cell-depleted T cells, or PBMCs; the material itself was cDNA or gDNA.

The clonotype was recovered from a man in his 70s with active or convalescent COVID-19. Specimen: peripheral blood.

CDR3 in amino acids: CATSRDFLEAFF. The CDR3 nucleotides read TGTGCCACCAGCAGAGATTTCCTTGAAGCTTTCTTT. The chain uses TRBV15 and TRBJ1-1; D remains ambiguous. Germline V gene sequence: CDR1 LNHNV, CDR2 YYDKDF (reference sequence). The CDR3 sequence is 12 residues long. V lost 0 bases and J 7 bases, leaving 6 bases between the germline ends.